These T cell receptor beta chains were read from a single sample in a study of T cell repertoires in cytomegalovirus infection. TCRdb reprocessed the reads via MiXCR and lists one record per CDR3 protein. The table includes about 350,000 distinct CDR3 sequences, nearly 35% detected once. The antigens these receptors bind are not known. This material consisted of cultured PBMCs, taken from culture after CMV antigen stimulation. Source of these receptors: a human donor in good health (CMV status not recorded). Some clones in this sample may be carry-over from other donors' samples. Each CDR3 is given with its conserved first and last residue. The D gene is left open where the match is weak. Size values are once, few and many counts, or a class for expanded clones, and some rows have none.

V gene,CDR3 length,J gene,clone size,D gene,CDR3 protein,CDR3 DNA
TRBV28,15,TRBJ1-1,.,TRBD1,CASSFRDRGDTEAFF,TGTGCCAGCAGTTTCCGGGACAGGGGGGACACTGAAGCTTTCTTT
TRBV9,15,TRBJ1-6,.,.,CASSVLGIRNSPLHF,TGTGCCAGCAGCGTTCTGGGGATTCGTAATTCACCCCTCCACTTT
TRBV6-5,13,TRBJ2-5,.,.,CASSYKLQETQYF,TGTGCCAGCAGTTACAAGCTCCAAGAGACCCAGTACTTC
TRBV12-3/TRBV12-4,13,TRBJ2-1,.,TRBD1,CAIRQGMLDEQFF,TGTGCCATCCGACAGGGTATGCTCGATGAGCAGTTCTTC
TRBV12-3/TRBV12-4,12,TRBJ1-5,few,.,CASSSQSQPQHF,TGTGCCAGCAGTTCCCAAAGTCAGCCCCAGCATTTT
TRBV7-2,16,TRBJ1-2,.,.,CASSLALSGDNYGYTF,TGTGCCAGCAGCTTAGCGCTGTCCGGGGACAACTATGGCTACACCTTC
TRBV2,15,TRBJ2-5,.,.,CASSEQLARPGTQYF,TGTGCCAGCAGTGAGCAACTAGCCCGCCCAGGGACCCAGTACTTC
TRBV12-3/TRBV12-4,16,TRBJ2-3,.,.,CASSAQGAWSTDTQYF,TGTGCCAGCAGCGCCCAGGGAGCGTGGAGCACAGATACGCAGTATTTT
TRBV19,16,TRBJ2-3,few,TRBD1,CASSMLAGQGPDTQYF,TGTGCCAGTAGTATGCTTGCGGGACAGGGGCCAGATACGCAGTATTTT
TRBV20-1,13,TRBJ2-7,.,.,CSARRTGVYEQYF,TGCAGTGCTAGACGCACAGGAGTCTACGAGCAGTACTTC
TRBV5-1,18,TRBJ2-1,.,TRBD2,CASSLVVASGRTLGEQFF,TGCGCCAGCAGCTTGGTAGTCGCTAGCGGGAGAACGTTGGGCGAGCAGTTCTTC
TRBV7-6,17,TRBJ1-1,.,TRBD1,CASSRDRGPPVNTEAFF,TGTGCCAGCAGTCGGGACAGGGGGCCGCCCGTGAACACTGAAGCTTTCTTT
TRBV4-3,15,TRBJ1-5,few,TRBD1,CASSTNRGGNQPQHF,TGCGCCAGCAGCACCAACAGGGGTGGCAATCAGCCCCAGCATTTT
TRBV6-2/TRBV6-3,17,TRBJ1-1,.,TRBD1,CASSYETGAPQGTEAFF,TGTGCCAGCAGTTACGAGACAGGGGCACCCCAGGGCACTGAAGCTTTCTTT
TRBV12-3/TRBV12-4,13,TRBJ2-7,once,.,CASSSRPGREQYF,TGTGCCAGCAGTTCACGTCCTGGAAGGGAGCAGTACTTC
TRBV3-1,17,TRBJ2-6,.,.,CASSQDLWSSGANVLTF,TGTGCCAGCAGCCAAGATCTTTGGTCGTCTGGGGCCAACGTCCTGACTTTC
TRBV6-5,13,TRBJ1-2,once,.,CATPGPGNYGYTF,TGTGCCACCCCGGGACCTGGGAACTATGGCTACACCTTC
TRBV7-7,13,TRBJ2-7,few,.,CASSQRQGGEQYF,TGTGCCAGCAGCCAACGACAGGGAGGCGAGCAGTACTTC
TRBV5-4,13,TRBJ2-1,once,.,CASSWDAGNEQFF,TGTGCCAGCAGCTGGGATGCGGGAAATGAGCAGTTCTTC
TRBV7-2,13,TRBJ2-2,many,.,CASSPLPAGELFF,TGTGCCAGCAGCCCCCTGCCAGCCGGGGAGCTGTTTTTT
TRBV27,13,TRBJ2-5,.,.,CASSLGRAETQYF,TGTGCCAGCAGTTTGGGCAGGGCGGAGACCCAGTACTTC
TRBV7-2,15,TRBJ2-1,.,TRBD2,CAQGPPGLAVDEQFF,TGTGCGCAAGGCCCTCCGGGACTAGCGGTCGATGAGCAGTTCTTC
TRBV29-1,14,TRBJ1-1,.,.,CSVVEGWKDTEAFF,TGCAGCGTTGTTGAGGGTTGGAAGGACACTGAAGCTTTCTTT
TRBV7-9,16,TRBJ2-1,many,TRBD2,CASSLVSGTMDNEQFF,TGTGCCAGCAGCTTAGTTTCCGGGACTATGGACAATGAGCAGTTCTTC
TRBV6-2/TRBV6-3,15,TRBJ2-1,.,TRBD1,CASSRDRERGNEQFF,TGTGCCAGCAGTAGGGACAGGGAGAGGGGCAATGAGCAGTTCTTC
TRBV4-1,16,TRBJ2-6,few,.,CASSQEEGAGANVLTF,TGCGCCAGCAGCCAAGAGGAGGGAGCCGGGGCCAACGTCCTGACTTTC
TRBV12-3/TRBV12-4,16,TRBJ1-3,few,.,CASSLERGLSGNTIYF,TGTGCCAGCAGTTTAGAACGGGGCCTCTCTGGAAACACCATATATTTT
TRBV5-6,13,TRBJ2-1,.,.,CASSLPAYNEQFF,TGTGCCAGCAGCTTGCCGGCATACAATGAGCAGTTCTTC
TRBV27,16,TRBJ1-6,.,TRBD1,CATQPRGGAGNSPLHF,TGTGCCACCCAACCCAGGGGGGGCGCTGGAAATTCACCCCTCCACTTT
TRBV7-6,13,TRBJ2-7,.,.,CASSSITTSEQYF,TGTGCCAGCAGCTCAATAACAACCTCCGAGCAGTACTTC
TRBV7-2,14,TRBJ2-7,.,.,CASSLGGGSHEQYF,TGTGCCAGCAGCCTCGGCGGGGGCTCCCACGAGCAGTACTTC
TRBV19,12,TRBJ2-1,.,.,CASSILRNEQFF,TGTGCCAGTAGTATCCTGAGGAATGAGCAGTTCTTC
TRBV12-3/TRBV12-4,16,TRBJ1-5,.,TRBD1,CASSSQGAISNQPQHF,TGTGCCAGCAGTTCGCAGGGGGCCATTAGCAATCAGCCCCAGCATTTT
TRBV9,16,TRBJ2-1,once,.,CASSVEGHPRGNEQFF,TGTGCCAGCAGCGTAGAGGGACACCCTAGGGGGAATGAGCAGTTCTTC
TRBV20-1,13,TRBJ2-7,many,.,CSANNRPQEGQYF,TGCAGTGCTAACAATCGGCCGCAGGAGGGGCAGTACTTC
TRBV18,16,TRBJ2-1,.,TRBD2,CASSPGPREVTGEQFF,TGTGCCAGCTCACCCGGACCGCGGGAGGTAACGGGGGAGCAGTTCTTC
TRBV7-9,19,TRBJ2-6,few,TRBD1,CASSLAYRTGRYGANVLTF,TGTGCCAGCAGCTTAGCTTACAGGACAGGCCGTTACGGGGCCAACGTCCTGACTTTC
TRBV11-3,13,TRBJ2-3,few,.,CASSFGVTDTQYF,TGTGCCAGCAGCTTCGGGGTAACAGATACGCAGTATTTT
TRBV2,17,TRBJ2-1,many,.,CASSLRGSGGSYNEQFF,TGTGCCAGCAGCTTAAGGGGTAGCGGAGGCTCCTACAATGAGCAGTTCTTC
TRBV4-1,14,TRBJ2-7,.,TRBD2,CASSPGLAVYEQYF,TGCGCCAGCAGCCCGGGACTAGCGGTTTACGAGCAGTACTTC
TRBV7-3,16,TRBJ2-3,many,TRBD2,CASSLTLRGGTDTQYF,TGTGCCAGCAGCTTAACGCTGCGGGGGGGCACAGATACGCAGTATTTT
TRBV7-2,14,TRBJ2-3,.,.,CASTPTVSTDTQYF,TGTGCCAGCACGCCGACAGTGAGCACAGATACGCAGTATTTT
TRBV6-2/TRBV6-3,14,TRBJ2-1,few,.,CASSFLGGQAEQFF,TGTGCCAGCAGTTTCCTGGGGGGCCAGGCAGAGCAGTTCTTC
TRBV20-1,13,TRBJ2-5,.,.,CSARDGFGETQYF,TGCAGTGCTAGAGATGGGTTTGGGGAGACCCAGTACTTC
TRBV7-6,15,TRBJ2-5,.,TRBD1,CASSEYRGQDETQYF,TGTGCCAGCAGCGAGTACAGGGGGCAGGACGAGACCCAGTACTTC
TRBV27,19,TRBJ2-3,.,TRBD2,CASRPKSLTSGRTTDTQYF,TGTGCCAGCAGACCAAAGTCTCTCACTAGCGGGAGGACCACAGATACGCAGTATTTT
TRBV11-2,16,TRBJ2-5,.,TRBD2,CASSPLAGGGQETQYF,TGTGCCAGCAGCCCATTAGCGGGAGGCGGGCAAGAGACCCAGTACTTC
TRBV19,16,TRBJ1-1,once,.,CASSLLGDHGNTEAFF,TGTGCCAGTAGTCTTCTTGGGGACCATGGGAACACTGAAGCTTTCTTT
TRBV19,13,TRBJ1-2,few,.,CASSIEAQVGYTF,TGTGCCAGTAGTATTGAAGCACAGGTCGGCTACACCTTC
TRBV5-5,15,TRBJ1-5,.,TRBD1,CASSVGTGGNQPQHF,TGTGCCAGCAGCGTTGGGACAGGGGGCAATCAGCCCCAGCATTTT
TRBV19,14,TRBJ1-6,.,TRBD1,CASGQGIYNSPLHF,TGTGCCAGCGGACAGGGGATCTATAATTCACCCCTCCACTTT
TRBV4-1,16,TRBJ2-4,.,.,CASSQIGFLSKNIQYF,TGCGCCAGCAGCCAAATCGGATTTCTCTCCAAAAACATTCAGTACTTC
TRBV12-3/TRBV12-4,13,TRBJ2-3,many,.,CASSSAEGGTQYF,TGTGCCAGCAGTTCAGCCGAAGGTGGTACGCAGTATTTT
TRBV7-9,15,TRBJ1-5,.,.,CASSPSRLGNQPQHF,TGTGCCAGCAGCCCAAGCCGACTGGGCAATCAGCCCCAGCATTTT
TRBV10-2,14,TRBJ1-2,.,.,CASRDGQRSYGYTF,TGCGCCAGCAGGGACGGACAGCGGAGCTATGGCTACACCTTC
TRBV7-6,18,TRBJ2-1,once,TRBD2,CASGVGASGRALNNEQFF,TGTGCCAGCGGGGTCGGGGCTAGCGGGAGGGCCTTGAACAATGAGCAGTTCTTC
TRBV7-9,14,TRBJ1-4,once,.,CASSHLRDNEKLFF,TGTGCCAGCAGTCATCTCCGGGACAACGAAAAACTGTTTTTT